This T cell receptor (beta chain) came from a study of STAT3 mutations in large granular lymphocyte leukemia. Study as a whole: Among longitudinally sequenced T-LGLL patients, roughly half had canonical activating STAT3 mutations detected. Study-level results: Every T-cell large granular lymphocyte leukemia patient had at least one immunodominant TCR beta clonotype. In about 30% of the 18 patients, new TCR clonotypes emerged after therapy.

Each sample's TCRbeta library yielded on average about 38,000 productive templates. Data came from immunoSEQ multiplex PCR; TCRdb stores just in-frame clones and leaves some out. This table has about 42,000 clones, about 81% appearing once. The CDR3 consists of 14 residues. V gave up 6 bases and J gave up 1 base; unmatched junction bases: 2. Germline V gene sequence: CDR1 MNHNS, CDR2 SASEGT. A remark on this clone: The antigen is unknown.

The specimen sequenced was PBMCs. The V and J genes are TRBV6-1 and TRBJ1-5; 8 nucleotides align to TRBD1. This clonotype was sampled from a human donor with T large granular lymphocyte leukemia. Some clones in this sample may be carry-over from other donors' samples. The chain's CDR3 is CASRGTGSNQPQHF. The CDR3 DNA follows: TGTGCCAGCAGGGGGACAGGCAGCAATCAGCCCCAGCATTTT.